There are many counts of the clone carrying this T cell receptor (beta chain). Its antigen remains unidentified. The sample is drawn from a study of regulatory T cells in long-lasting Graves disease. Study at large: The term persistent Graves' disease signified upward of 5 years on antithyroid drugs with positive TSH receptor antibodies.

Sample time point: persistent/refractory GD, antithyroid drugs over 5 years with positive TRAb. Following extraction of RNA from PBMCs, that RNA was used to make the TCR library. American Thyroid Association guidelines served as the basis for diagnosing Graves' disease. CDR3 length: 16 residues. Trimming took 3 bases from V and 1 from J, leaving 10 bases between them. The germline V gene has CDR1 SGHTA and CDR2 FQGTGA. Study results and limitations: Persistent Graves' cases showed lower TCR diversity than newly diagnosed cases.

Library construction for TCR beta used iRepertoire HTBI primers and Arm-PCR of CDR3 regions. Original processing notes: Across all samples, 62 TRBV segments and around 13 TRBJ segments were identified. TCRdb re-called the multiplex PCR reads with MiXCR, one entry per CDR3 protein. These V and J calls are TCRdb output, not the study's own analysis. The sample consists of under 350,000 distinct CDR3 sequences, 20% to 25% of them appearing once. Sequencing was performed on peripheral blood mononuclear cells (PBMCs), taken when the disease was refractory, from a patient treated with antithyroid drugs. The receptor was derived from a female donor with Graves disease. The chain uses TRBV7-3 and TRBJ2-6; D uncertain. DNA of the CDR3: TGTGCCAGCAGCTTTCCAACGGTATCTGGGGCCAACGTCCTGACTTTC. Protein: CASSFPTVSGANVLTF.